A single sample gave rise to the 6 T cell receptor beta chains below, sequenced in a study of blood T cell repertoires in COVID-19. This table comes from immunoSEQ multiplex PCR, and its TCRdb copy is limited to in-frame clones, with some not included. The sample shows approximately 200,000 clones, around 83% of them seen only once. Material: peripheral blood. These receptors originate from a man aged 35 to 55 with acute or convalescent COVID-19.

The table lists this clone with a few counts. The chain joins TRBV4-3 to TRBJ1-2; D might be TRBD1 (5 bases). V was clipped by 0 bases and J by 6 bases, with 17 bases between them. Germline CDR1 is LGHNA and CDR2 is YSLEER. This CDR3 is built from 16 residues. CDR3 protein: CASSQDRVVRLDGYTF. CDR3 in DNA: TGCGCCAGCAGCCAAGACAGGGTGGTAAGATTGGATGGCTACACCTTC.

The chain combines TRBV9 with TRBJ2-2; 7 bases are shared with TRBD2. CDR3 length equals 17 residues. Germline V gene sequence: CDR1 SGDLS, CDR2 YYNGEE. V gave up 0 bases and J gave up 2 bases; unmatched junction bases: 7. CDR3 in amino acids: CASSVDSGPLNTGELFF. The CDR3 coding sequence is TGTGCCAGCAGCGTAGATAGCGGGCCACTAAACACCGGGGAGCTGTTTTTT.

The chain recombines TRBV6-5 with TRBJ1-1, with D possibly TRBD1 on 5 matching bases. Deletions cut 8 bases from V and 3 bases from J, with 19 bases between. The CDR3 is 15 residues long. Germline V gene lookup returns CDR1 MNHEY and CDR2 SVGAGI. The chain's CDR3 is CASLHPGQGYTEAFF. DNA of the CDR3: TGTGCCAGCCTCCACCCCGGGCAGGGATACACTGAAGCTTTCTTT.

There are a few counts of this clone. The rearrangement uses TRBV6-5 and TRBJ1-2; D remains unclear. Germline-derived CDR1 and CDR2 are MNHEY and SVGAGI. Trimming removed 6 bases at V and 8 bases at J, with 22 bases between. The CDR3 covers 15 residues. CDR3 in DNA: TGTGCCAGCAGGAAGGAAGGGAGTAGGTGGGTAGGCTACACCTTC. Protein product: CASRKEGSRWVGYTF.

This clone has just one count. CDR3 protein: CSVAGVTEAFF. The CDR3 DNA reads TGCAGCGTGGCAGGGGTCACTGAAGCTTTCTTT. This chain joins TRBV29-1 and TRBJ1-1, with D possibly matching TRBD1 (6 bases). The ends were cut back, 6 bases at V and 4 bases at J, with 9 bases in the middle. Germline CDR1 SQVTM, CDR2 ANQGSEA. The CDR3 runs 11 residues. Looking up the rest from reference TRBV29-1 and TRBJ1-1 gives the full variable domain: SAVISQKPSRDICQRGTSLTIQCQVDSQVTMMFWYRQQPGQSLTLIATANQGSEATYESGFVIDKFPISRPNLTFSTLTVSNMSPEDSSIYLCSVAGVTEAFFGQGTRLTVV.

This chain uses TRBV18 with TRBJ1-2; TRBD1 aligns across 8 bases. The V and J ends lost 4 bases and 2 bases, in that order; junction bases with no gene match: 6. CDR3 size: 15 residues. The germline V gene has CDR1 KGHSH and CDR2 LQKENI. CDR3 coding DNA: TGTGCCAGCTCACAAACTCAGGGGGCAAACTATGGCTACACCTTC. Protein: CASSQTQGANYGYTF.